This T cell receptor beta chain was recovered during a study of cytomegalovirus exposure and HLA in healthy donors. Whole-study context: Sequencing of about 179 million T cells in an earlier analysis found approximately 120 million unique TCR beta sequences. Findings of the study overall: A prior analysis recorded that most TCR beta V segments were productive about 87% or about 30% of the time. An analysis was carried out later, and it reportedly showed fewer N-insertions in an Asian-associated ancestry cluster than the approximately 670-donor mean. Researchers counted roughly 150 TCR beta chains as cytomegalovirus-associated.

On this clone: Its antigen is unknown.

With 60 Vbeta and 13 Jbeta primers, the PCR was carried out. Method: immunoSEQ multiplex PCR; TCRdb's copy keeps in-frame clones and lacks some. This sample has about 90,000 clones; about 73% occur once, and the top ten carry about 4.5%. The TCR originated in a woman in her thirties or forties in good health and CMV-seropositive. The source material was PBMCs.

CDR3 in DNA: TGTGCCAGCAGCCCTAGAGGACTAGCGGGAGTATCGGGTGAGCAGTTCTTC. Protein: CASSPRGLAGVSGEQFF. The chain recombines TRBV5-4 with TRBJ2-1, with 13 bases lining up with TRBD2. The germline V gene encodes CDR1 SGHNT and CDR2 YYREEE (reference sequence). V shed 4 bases, J shed 9 bases, and the junction held 13 bases outside the gene matches. The CDR3 runs 17 residues.